The present T cell receptor (beta chain) was sequenced within a study of T cell repertoires in cytomegalovirus infection. Looking at the study overall: Shared public TCR beta signatures pointed to both CMV infection and a matching HLA type. Overall study results and limits: Within the response measured ex vivo, HLA-C-restricted CMV-specific TCR beta clonotypes were dominant. People with CMV and the relevant HLA were identified by cumulative public TCR beta family frequency.

The junction had 15 bases not matched to a gene; V was cut back by 7 bases and J by 0 bases. The CDR3 is made up of 18 amino acids. Germline V gene lookup returns CDR1 DFQATT and CDR2 SNEGSKA (reference sequence). TCRdb itself ran the reads through MiXCR, one entry per CDR3 protein. The sample yields about 530,000 distinct CDR3 sequences, roughly 29% seen once. In this sample, this clonotype turned up a few times. Its antigen is undetermined. The genes are TRBV20-1 and TRBJ2-2, with 9 bases lining up with TRBD2. The sequence was collected from a human donor in good health (CMV status not recorded). Some clones in this sample may be carry-over from other donors' samples. The material sequenced was PBMCs. In DNA form, the CDR3 reads TGCAGTGGAAAAGCTCCTAGCGGGGCTGGGGCGAACACCGGGGAGCTGTTTTTT. Translation gives CSGKAPSGAGANTGELFF.